The sample holds a few counts of the clone carrying this T cell receptor (beta chain). Its antigen is as yet unknown. The data were taken from a study of T-cell reconstitution after alpha-beta-depleted transplantation in children. Study results and limitations: About two months after transplant, alpha-beta T cells reportedly came from several hundred expanded graft clones. After transplant, high TCRbeta diversity at day 60 in some patients arose from surviving recipient T cells and thymic progenitors. At the one-year point after transplant, T-cell counts and TCRbeta diversity were found to come mostly from T cells that had been newly produced.

The CDR3 runs 11 residues. The V end was cut by 0 bases, the J end by 10 bases, with 5 bases between. The germline V gene has CDR1 SGHDT and CDR2 YYEEEE. Unique molecular identifiers were used to barcode this TCRbeta library. TCRdb reanalysed the PCR reads using MiXCR and keeps one entry per CDR3 protein. The repertoire holds 250,000 to 400,000 distinct CDR3 sequences, approximately 23% seen once, with approximately 10% in the top ten. This specimen consisted of PBMCs, mostly from graft donor cells, obtained 180 days after TCRalphabeta/CD19-depleted stem cell transplant. The receptor was isolated from a male patient under 18 who had a stem cell transplant for acute lymphoblastic leukemia, so the T cells may come from the graft donor. V usage is TRBV5-6 and J usage is TRBJ2-4; D not certain. The CDR3 reads CASSLEGIQYF. The CDR3 bases are TGTGCCAGCAGCTTGGAAGGGATTCAGTACTTC. The variable domain in full, with the rest retrieved from reference TRBV5-6 and TRBJ2-4, is DAGVTQSPTHLIKTRGQQVTLRCSPKSGHDTVSWYQQALGQGPQFIFQYYEEEERQRGNFPDRFSGHQFPNYSSELNVNALLLGDSALYLCASSLEGIQYFGAGTRLSVL.